This is a list of T cell receptor beta chains from one sample in a study of blood T cells in healthy people across ages. MiXCR, run by TCRdb on the 5' RACE reads, gives a single entry per CDR3 protein. The profile covers roughly 550,000 distinct CDR3 sequences, with 24% appearing a single time and 8.7% taken by the ten largest. These same data were also listed under a study on T cells of mothers and their children.

The source material was blood. Every receptor here comes from a boy between 10 and 17 years old in good health. Each CDR3 is given with its conserved first and last residue. Each record gives: CDR3 length, J gene, V gene, clone size, D gene, CDR3 DNA, CDR3 protein. A D gene is named only where the DNA matches it firmly. Some rows have no size entry. The others give once, few or many, or a class for an expanded clone.

11,TRBJ2-7,TRBV12-3/TRBV12-4,-,-,TGTGCCAGCAGTTTAGGTACCGAGCAGTACTTC,CASSLGTEQYF
12,TRBJ2-5,TRBV5-4,-,-,TGTGCCAGCAGCGGGGAAAGGGGGACCCAGTACTTC,CASSGERGTQYF
13,TRBJ1-1,TRBV6-2/TRBV6-3,few,-,TGTGCCAGCAGTTATCCGAGACAGTCTGAAGCTTTCTTT,CASSYPRQSEAFF
11,TRBJ2-1,TRBV20-1,-,-,TGCAGTGCTTACGACCGGATTGAGCAGTTCTTC,CSAYDRIEQFF
14,TRBJ2-5,TRBV7-9,-,-,TGTGCCAGCAGCTTAGTCCGCTTCCAAGAGACCCAGTACTTC,CASSLVRFQETQYF
15,TRBJ1-4,TRBV7-9,-,TRBD1,TGTGCCAGCAGCGTAACCGGGACAGAGGAGGTAAAACTGTTTTTT,CASSVTGTEEVKLFF
14,TRBJ2-7,TRBV27,-,-,TGTGCCAGCAGTTTTAGGGACGGGCGAAACGAGCAGTACTTC,CASSFRDGRNEQYF
15,TRBJ2-7,TRBV27,few,TRBD1,TGTGCCAGCAGTTTACACGGCAGGGGGAGCTACGAGCAGTACTTC,CASSLHGRGSYEQYF
16,TRBJ2-5,TRBV5-6,-,-,TGTGCCAGCAGCTGGACCGACTTAACTACGTCCGGGACCCAGTACTTC,CASSWTDLTTSGTQYF
15,TRBJ2-3,TRBV14,-,-,TGTGCCAGCAGCCAGGGGGACTCGGGGACAGATACGCAGTATTTT,CASSQGDSGTDTQYF
22,TRBJ1-1,TRBV6-2/TRBV6-3,-,TRBD1,TGTGCCAGCAGTTACAATCGAAGGGCGACAGGGGCCCAAAACGGGGGTTGGACTGAAGCTTTCTTT,CASSYNRRATGAQNGGWTEAFF
15,TRBJ2-5,TRBV28,-,TRBD1,TGTGCCAGCAGTTCCATCGACAGGGATCAAGAGACCCAGTACTTC,CASSSIDRDQETQYF
13,TRBJ1-1,TRBV20-1,few,-,TGCAGTGCTAGATTTTCCGAGAACACTGAAGCTTTCTTT,CSARFSENTEAFF
11,TRBJ2-1,TRBV20-1,-,-,TGCAGTGCTAGGGGGGGCGGGGAGCAGTTCTTC,CSARGGGEQFF
13,TRBJ2-3,TRBV7-9,-,-,TGTGCCAGCAGCTTAACCGTCCCAGATACGCAGTATTTT,CASSLTVPDTQYF
16,TRBJ2-1,TRBV7-9,few,TRBD2,TGTGCCAGCAGCTCCTTAGGCGGGAGGGGCTACAATGAGCAGTTCTTC,CASSSLGGRGYNEQFF
16,TRBJ2-1,TRBV6-5,-,TRBD1,TGTGCCAGCAGTTATTCGACCGGGACAGCCGTAAATGAGCAGTTCTTC,CASSYSTGTAVNEQFF
17,TRBJ2-7,TRBV18,-,TRBD2,TGTGCCAGCTCGCCGAGCATGGCGCGGGAGTCCCCCTACGAGCAGTACTTC,CASSPSMARESPYEQYF
15,TRBJ1-2,TRBV9,-,TRBD1,TGTGCCAGCAGCGGAGGGACAGGGCTAAAGTATGGCTACACCTTC,CASSGGTGLKYGYTF
13,TRBJ2-2,TRBV30,-,TRBD1,TGTGCCTGGGCCTGGACAGGGGTCGGGGAGCTGTTTTTT,CAWAWTGVGELFF
16,TRBJ2-1,TRBV7-9,few,TRBD1,TGTGCCAGCAGCCTCGCCCCCGGGACAGGGGACAATGAGCAGTTCTTC,CASSLAPGTGDNEQFF
13,TRBJ2-7,TRBV2,few,-,TGTGCCAGCAGTAGGCAACTCTCCTACGAGCAGTACTTC,CASSRQLSYEQYF
14,TRBJ2-1,TRBV12-3/TRBV12-4,-,TRBD2,TGTGCCAGCACCCCGGGACTAGTCGACAATGAGCAGTTCTTC,CASTPGLVDNEQFF
15,TRBJ2-7,TRBV7-2,few,-,TGTGCCAGCAGCTTAGAAGGCAGGGTGACCTACGAGCAGTACTTC,CASSLEGRVTYEQYF
13,TRBJ1-1,TRBV11-1,few,-,TGTGCCACGGGGGCCCTGCAGAACACTGAAGCTTTCTTT,CATGALQNTEAFF
13,TRBJ2-4,TRBV13,few,-,TGTGCCAGCAGCGATTTGGGAGAAAACATTCAGTACTTC,CASSDLGENIQYF
15,TRBJ2-1,TRBV28,-,-,TGTGCCAGCAGTAGCCGACGGCAGACCTACAATGAGCAGTTCTTC,CASSSRRQTYNEQFF
14,TRBJ2-5,TRBV7-9,few,-,TGTGCCAGCAGCCCCGGACCCAATCAGGGGACCCAGTACTTC,CASSPGPNQGTQYF
15,TRBJ2-7,TRBV12-3/TRBV12-4,few,-,TGTGCCAGCAGTGTGGACAAAGCCTCCTCCTACGAGCAGTACTTC,CASSVDKASSYEQYF
19,TRBJ2-7,TRBV14,-,TRBD1,TGTGCCAGCAGCCAACGACAGGGAACCACAATAGGACGGACCTACGAGCAGTACTTC,CASSQRQGTTIGRTYEQYF
15,TRBJ2-7,TRBV7-9,few,TRBD1,TGTGCCAGCAGCTCCGGACAGGGGGACTCCTACGAGCAGTACTTC,CASSSGQGDSYEQYF
16,TRBJ2-1,TRBV14,few,-,TGTGCCAGCAGGGCACGAGCGGCGAGCTCCTACAATGAGCAGTTCTTC,CASRARAASSYNEQFF
14,TRBJ2-7,TRBV7-6,few,-,TGTGCCAGCAGCTCCCTAGGGCTCTCCTACGAGCAGTACTTC,CASSSLGLSYEQYF
13,TRBJ2-5,TRBV28,few,-,TGTGCCAGCAGTCCCCGGGCCAAGGGGACCCAGTACTTC,CASSPRAKGTQYF
14,TRBJ2-4,TRBV7-2,few,-,TGTGCCAGCAGCCCAAGGGGCGGGGAAAACATTCAGTACTTC,CASSPRGGENIQYF
15,TRBJ2-3,TRBV6-4,many,TRBD2,TGTGCCAGCAGTTCGGGACTAGCGCACACAGATACGCAGTATTTT,CASSSGLAHTDTQYF
15,TRBJ1-2,TRBV27,-,-,TGTGCCAGCAGTTTAGCGGGCCCGGGCTCATATGGCTACACCTTC,CASSLAGPGSYGYTF
12,TRBJ2-5,TRBV6-6,-,-,TGTGCCAGCAGCGGGGACTGGAGGGAGCAGTACTTC,CASSGDWREQYF
12,TRBJ2-1,TRBV15,-,-,TGTGCCACCAGCAACTACCGGAATGAGCAGTTCTTC,CATSNYRNEQFF
18,TRBJ2-3,TRBV20-1,-,TRBD2,TGCAGTGCTAAGGGACTAGCGTATACTCTATCTGGGACAGATACGCAGTATTTT,CSAKGLAYTLSGTDTQYF
15,TRBJ2-3,TRBV6-5,-,-,TGTGCCAGCAGTTACCTGCAGGGATTAAAAGATACGCAGTATTTT,CASSYLQGLKDTQYF
16,TRBJ2-2,TRBV9,-,TRBD1,TGTGCCGGCAGCGCCCGAAGGGACAGGGTCGCCGGGGAGCTGTTTTTT,CAGSARRDRVAGELFF
12,TRBJ2-5,TRBV20-1,few,-,TGCAGTGCTAGTACACCCGGGGAGACCCAGTACTTC,CSASTPGETQYF
16,TRBJ2-1,TRBV7-2,-,TRBD2,TGTGCCAGCAGCTTATTTTTCGGCGGGAGTTTGGGTGAGCAGTTCTTC,CASSLFFGGSLGEQFF
13,TRBJ1-1,TRBV20-1,-,TRBD1,TGCAGTGCTGCTCGTGACAGGGGACCTCCGGGCTTGTTT,CSAARDRGPPGLF
16,TRBJ1-2,TRBV25-1,-,-,TGTGCCAGCAGTGAATATTGGGCCAGGGATGTTTGCGGCTACACCTTC,CASSEYWARDVCGYTF
14,TRBJ2-1,TRBV5-1,-,TRBD1,TGCGCCAGCAGCCTGGGGACAGTTGACAATGAGCAGTTCTTC,CASSLGTVDNEQFF
15,TRBJ2-4,TRBV2,-,-,TGTGCCAGCATAGGAACAGAACTAGCCAAAAACATTCAGTACTTC,CASIGTELAKNIQYF
14,TRBJ2-2,TRBV20-1,few,TRBD1,TGCAGTGCTCGGCGACAGGGTAGCACCGGGGAGCTGTTTTTT,CSARRQGSTGELFF
16,TRBJ2-4,TRBV20-1,few,-,TGCAGTGCTAGAGATCTCGACAGGCTAGCCAAAAACATTCAGTACTTC,CSARDLDRLAKNIQYF
14,TRBJ2-7,TRBV6-2/TRBV6-3,few,TRBD1,TGTGCCAGCGGGCTACGGACAGGGGGCTACGAGCAGTACTTC,CASGLRTGGYEQYF
16,TRBJ2-1,TRBV21-1,few,-,TGTGCCAGCAGCAAGGGCGTGGGGGGGACCGGCAATGAGCAGTTCTTC,CASSKGVGGTGNEQFF
15,TRBJ2-7,TRBV7-2,many,-,TGTGCCAGCAGCTTAGTCCTAGCAGAAATGAACGAGCAGTACTTC,CASSLVLAEMNEQYF
16,TRBJ2-2,TRBV28,-,-,TGTGCCAGCAAAGACACCGGGACGCCGAACACCGGGGAGCTGTTTTTT,CASKDTGTPNTGELFF
14,TRBJ2-5,TRBV7-9,few,-,TGCGCCAGCAGCTTAGCGGAGCAGCGAGAGACCCAGTACTTC,CASSLAEQRETQYF